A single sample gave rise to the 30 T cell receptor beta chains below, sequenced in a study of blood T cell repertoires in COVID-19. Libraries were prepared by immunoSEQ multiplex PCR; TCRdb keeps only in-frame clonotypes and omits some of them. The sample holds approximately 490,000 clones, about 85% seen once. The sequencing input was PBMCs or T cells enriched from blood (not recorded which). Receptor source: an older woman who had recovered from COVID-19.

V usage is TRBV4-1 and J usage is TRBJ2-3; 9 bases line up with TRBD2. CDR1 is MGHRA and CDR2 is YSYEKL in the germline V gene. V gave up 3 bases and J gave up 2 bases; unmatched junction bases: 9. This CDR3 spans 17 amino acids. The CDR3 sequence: CASSQVVAGASTDTQYF. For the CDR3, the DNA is TGCGCCAGCAGCCAGGTCGTAGCGGGGGCCTCCACAGATACGCAGTATTTT.

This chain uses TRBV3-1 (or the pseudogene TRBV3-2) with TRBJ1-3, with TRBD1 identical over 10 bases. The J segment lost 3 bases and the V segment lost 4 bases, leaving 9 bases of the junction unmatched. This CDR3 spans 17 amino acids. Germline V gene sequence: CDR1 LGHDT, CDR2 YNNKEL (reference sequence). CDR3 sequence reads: CASSPGQGGRSGNTIYF. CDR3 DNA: TGTGCCAGCAGCCCTGGACAGGGGGGAAGGAGTGGAAACACCATATATTTT.

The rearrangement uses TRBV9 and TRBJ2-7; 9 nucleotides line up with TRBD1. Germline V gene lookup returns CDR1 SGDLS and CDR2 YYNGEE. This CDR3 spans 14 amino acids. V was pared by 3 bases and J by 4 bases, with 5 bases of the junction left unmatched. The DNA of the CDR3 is TGTGCCAGCAGCGCACAGGGGGCGTTATACGAGCAGTACTTC. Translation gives CASSAQGALYEQYF.

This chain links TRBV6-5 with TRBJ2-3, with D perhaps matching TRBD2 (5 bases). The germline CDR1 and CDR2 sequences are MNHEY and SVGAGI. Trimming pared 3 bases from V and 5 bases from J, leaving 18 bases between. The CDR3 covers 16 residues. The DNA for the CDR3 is TGTGCCAGCAGTTATAGAACGGCTAGCAAAGGAGATACGCAGTATTTT. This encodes CASSYRTASKGDTQYF.

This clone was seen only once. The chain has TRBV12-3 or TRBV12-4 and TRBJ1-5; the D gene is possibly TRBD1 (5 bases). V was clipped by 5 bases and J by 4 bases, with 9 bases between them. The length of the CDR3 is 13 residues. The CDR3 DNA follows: TGTGCCAGCAGTCCGGGGGTAAATCAGCCCCAGCATTTT. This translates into CASSPGVNQPQHF.

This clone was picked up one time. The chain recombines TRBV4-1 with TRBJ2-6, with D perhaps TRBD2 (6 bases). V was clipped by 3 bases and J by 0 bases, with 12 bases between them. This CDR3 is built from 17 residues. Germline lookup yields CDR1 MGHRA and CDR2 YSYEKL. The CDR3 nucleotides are TGCGCCAGCAGCCAGGAGGGGCCCGTCTCTGGGGCCAACGTCCTGACTTTC. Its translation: CASSQEGPVSGANVLTF.

The CDR3 region has the DNA TGTGCCAGCAGTTTGGGCAGGGGAGAGACCCAGTACTTC. Translated: CASSLGRGETQYF. The chain recombines TRBV12-3 or TRBV12-4 with TRBJ2-5; TRBD1 might be the D (6 bases). V was clipped by 3 bases and J by 4 bases, with 9 bases between them. The CDR3 runs 13 residues.

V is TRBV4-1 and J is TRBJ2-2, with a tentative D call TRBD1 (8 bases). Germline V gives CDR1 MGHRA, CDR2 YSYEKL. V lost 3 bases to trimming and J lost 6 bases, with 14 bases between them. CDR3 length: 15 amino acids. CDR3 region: CASSHHTGGAGELFF. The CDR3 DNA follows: TGCGCCAGCAGCCACCACACAGGGGGGGCCGGGGAGCTGTTTTTT.

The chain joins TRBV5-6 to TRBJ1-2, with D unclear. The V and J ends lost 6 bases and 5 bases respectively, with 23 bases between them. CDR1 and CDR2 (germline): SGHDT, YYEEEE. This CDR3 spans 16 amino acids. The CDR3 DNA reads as TGTGCCAGCAACGTTTGGGAAGTCGGGGAGGGTTATGGCTACACCTTC. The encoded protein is CASNVWEVGEGYGYTF.

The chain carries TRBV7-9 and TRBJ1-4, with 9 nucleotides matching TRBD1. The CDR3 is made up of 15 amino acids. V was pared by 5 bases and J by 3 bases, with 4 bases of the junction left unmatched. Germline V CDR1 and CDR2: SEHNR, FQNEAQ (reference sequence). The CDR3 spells CASSDRDRANEKLFF. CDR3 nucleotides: TGTGCCAGCAGCGACCGGGACAGGGCTAATGAAAAACTGTTTTTT.

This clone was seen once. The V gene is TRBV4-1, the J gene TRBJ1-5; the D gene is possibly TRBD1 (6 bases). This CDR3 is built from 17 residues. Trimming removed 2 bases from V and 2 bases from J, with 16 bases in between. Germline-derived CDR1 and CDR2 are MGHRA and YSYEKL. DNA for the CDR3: TGCGCCAGCAGCCAACTGGCTTTGGGGGCTGGCAATCAGCCCCAGCATTTT. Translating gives CASSQLALGAGNQPQHF.

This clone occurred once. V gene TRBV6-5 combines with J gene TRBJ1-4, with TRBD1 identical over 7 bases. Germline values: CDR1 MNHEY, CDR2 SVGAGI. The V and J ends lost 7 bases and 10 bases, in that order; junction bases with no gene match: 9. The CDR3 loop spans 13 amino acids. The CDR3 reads CASNIGGDGKLFF. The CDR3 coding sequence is TGTGCCAGCAATATAGGGGGCGACGGAAAACTGTTTTTT.

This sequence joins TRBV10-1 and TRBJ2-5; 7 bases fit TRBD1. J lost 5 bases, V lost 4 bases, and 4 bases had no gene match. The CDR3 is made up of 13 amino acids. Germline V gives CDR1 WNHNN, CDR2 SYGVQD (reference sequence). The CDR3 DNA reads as TGCGCCAGCAGTGGCCCGGACAGGGAGACCCAGTACTTC. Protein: CASSGPDRETQYF.

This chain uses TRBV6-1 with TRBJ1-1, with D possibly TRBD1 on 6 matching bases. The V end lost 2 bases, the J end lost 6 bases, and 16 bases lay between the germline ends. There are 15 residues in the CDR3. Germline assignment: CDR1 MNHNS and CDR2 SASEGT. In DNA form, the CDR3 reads TGTGCCAGCAGTGAATTTGCGTCAGGGGATCCTGAAGCTTTCTTT. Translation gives CASSEFASGDPEAFF.

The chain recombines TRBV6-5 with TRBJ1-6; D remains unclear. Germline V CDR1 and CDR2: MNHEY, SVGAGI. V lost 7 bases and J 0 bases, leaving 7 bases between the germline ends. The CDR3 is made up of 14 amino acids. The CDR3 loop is CASKSISYNSPLHF. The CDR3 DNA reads TGTGCCAGCAAATCAATCTCCTATAATTCACCCCTCCACTTT.

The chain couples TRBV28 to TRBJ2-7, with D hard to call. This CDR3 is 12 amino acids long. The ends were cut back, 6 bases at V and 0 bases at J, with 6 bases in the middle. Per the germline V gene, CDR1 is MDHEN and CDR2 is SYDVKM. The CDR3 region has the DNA TGTGCCAGCAGCAGTCACTCCTACGAGCAGTACTTC. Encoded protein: CASSSHSYEQYF.

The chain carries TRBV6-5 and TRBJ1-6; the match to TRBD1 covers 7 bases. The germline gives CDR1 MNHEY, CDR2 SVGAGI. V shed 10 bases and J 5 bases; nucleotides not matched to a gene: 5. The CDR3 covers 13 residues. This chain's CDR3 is CATRQGDNSPLHF. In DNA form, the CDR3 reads TGTGCCACGAGACAGGGAGATAATTCACCCCTCCACTTT.

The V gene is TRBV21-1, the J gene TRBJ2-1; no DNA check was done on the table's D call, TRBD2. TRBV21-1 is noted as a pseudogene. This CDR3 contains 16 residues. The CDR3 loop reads CASSKKTSGGFDEQFF. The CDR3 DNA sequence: TGTGCCAGCAGCAAAAAGACTAGCGGGGGGTTCGATGAGCAGTTCTTC.

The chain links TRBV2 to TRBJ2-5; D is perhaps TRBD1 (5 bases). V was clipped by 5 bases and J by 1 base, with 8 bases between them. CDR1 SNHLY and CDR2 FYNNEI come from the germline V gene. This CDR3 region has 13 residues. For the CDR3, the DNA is TGTGCCAGCAGTTTCGACAGCCAAGAGACCCAGTACTTC. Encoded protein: CASSFDSQETQYF.

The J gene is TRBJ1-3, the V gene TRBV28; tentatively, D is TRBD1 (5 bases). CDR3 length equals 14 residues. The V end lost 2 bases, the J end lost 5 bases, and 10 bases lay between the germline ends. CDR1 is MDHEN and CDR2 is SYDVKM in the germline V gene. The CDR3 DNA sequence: TGTGCCAGCAGTTTAAGGCAGGGCAGAAACACCATATATTTT. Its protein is CASSLRQGRNTIYF.

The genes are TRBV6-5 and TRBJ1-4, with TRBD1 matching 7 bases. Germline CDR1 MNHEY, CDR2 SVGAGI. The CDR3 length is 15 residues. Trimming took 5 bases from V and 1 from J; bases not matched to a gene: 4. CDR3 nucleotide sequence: TGTGCCAGCAGTCGACAGGGAGGAACTAATGAAAAACTGTTTTTT. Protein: CASSRQGGTNEKLFF.

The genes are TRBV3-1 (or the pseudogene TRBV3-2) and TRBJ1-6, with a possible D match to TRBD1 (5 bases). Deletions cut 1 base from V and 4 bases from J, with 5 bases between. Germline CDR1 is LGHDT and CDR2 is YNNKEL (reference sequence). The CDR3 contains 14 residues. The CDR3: CASSQGQYNSPLHF. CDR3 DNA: TGTGCCAGCAGCCAAGGACAGTATAATTCACCCCTCCACTTT.

CDR3 nucleotide sequence: TGTGCCAGTACCCTATCAGGGGGGCGCCGCAATCAGCCCCAGCATTTT. Amino acids: CASTLSGGRRNQPQHF. The genes are TRBV19 and TRBJ1-5, with 7 positions matching TRBD1. After removal of 7 bases from V and 2 bases from J, the junction contained 11 bases not matched to a gene. This CDR3 is 16 amino acids long. Germline V CDR1 and CDR2: LNHDA, SQIVND (reference sequence). Filled out from reference TRBV19 and TRBJ1-5, the complete variable domain reads DGGITQSPKYLFRKEGQNVTLSCEQNLNHDAMYWYRQDPGQGLRLIYYSQIVNDFQKGDIAEGYSVSREKKESFPLTVTSAQKNPTAFYLCASTLSGGRRNQPQHFGDGTRLSIL.

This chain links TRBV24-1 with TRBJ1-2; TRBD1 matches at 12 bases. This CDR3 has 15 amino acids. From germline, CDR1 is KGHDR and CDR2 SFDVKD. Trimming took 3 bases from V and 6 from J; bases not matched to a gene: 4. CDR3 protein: CATSDPGQGADGYTF. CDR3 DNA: TGTGCCACCAGTGATCCGGGACAGGGGGCGGATGGCTACACCTTC.

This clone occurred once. This CDR3 is CATSRASSGGAWGEQFF. CDR3 coding DNA: TGTGCCACCAGCAGAGCATCCAGCGGGGGGGCCTGGGGTGAGCAGTTCTTC. The genes are TRBV15 and TRBJ2-1; the match to TRBD2 covers 10 bases. Germline assignment: CDR1 LNHNV and CDR2 YYDKDF (reference sequence). The CDR3 sequence is 17 residues long. The ends lost 1 base at V and 9 bases at J; junction bases unmatched: 12. Together with reference TRBV15 and TRBJ2-1, the CDR3 gives the full variable domain: DAMVIQNPRYQVTQFGKPVTLSCSQTLNHNVMYWYQQKSSQAPKLLFHYYDKDFNNEADTPDNFQSRRPNTSFCFLDIRSPGLGDTAMYLCATSRASSGGAWGEQFFGPGTRLTVL.

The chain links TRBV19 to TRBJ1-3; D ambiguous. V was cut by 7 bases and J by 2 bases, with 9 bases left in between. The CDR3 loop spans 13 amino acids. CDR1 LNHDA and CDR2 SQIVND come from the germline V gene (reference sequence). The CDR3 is CASKSHTGNTIYF. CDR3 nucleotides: TGTGCCAGTAAAAGTCACACTGGAAACACCATATATTTT. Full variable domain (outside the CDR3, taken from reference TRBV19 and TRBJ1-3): DGGITQSPKYLFRKEGQNVTLSCEQNLNHDAMYWYRQDPGQGLRLIYYSQIVNDFQKGDIAEGYSVSREKKESFPLTVTSAQKNPTAFYLCASKSHTGNTIYFGEGSWLTVV.

CDR3 sequence reads: CASSLGGQKDYEQYV. CDR3 DNA sequence: TGTGCCAGCAGTTTAGGGGGACAGAAAGACTACGAGCAGTACGTC. J is TRBJ2-7 and V is TRBV28; TRBD1 agrees at 7 bases. Per the germline V gene, CDR1 is MDHEN and CDR2 is SYDVKM. The CDR3 consists of 15 residues. Trimming removed 2 bases from V and 3 bases from J; junction bases left unmatched: 7.

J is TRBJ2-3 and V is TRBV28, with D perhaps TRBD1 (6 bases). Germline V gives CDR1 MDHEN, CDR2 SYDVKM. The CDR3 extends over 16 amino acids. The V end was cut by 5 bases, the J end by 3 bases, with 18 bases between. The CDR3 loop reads CASSPLSGVLTDTQYF. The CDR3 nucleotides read TGTGCCAGCAGTCCCCTTTCAGGGGTTCTGACAGATACGCAGTATTTT.

For the CDR3, the DNA is TGTGCCAGCAGTTACAAGGGGAACTATGGCTACACCTTC. It translates to CASSYKGNYGYTF. The chain carries TRBV6-5 and TRBJ1-2; D is possibly TRBD1 (5 bases). V was trimmed by 2 bases and J by 2 bases, leaving 6 bases between them. The CDR3 totals 13 residues. Germline assignment: CDR1 MNHEY and CDR2 SVGAGI.

Here the CDR3 DNA reads TGTGCCAGCTCGAGACTAGCTCCCACCGGGGAGCTGTTTTTT. This translates into CASSRLAPTGELFF. The genes are TRBV6-5 and TRBJ2-2; TRBD2 aligns across 7 bases. The CDR3 runs to 14 residues. The V gene end was trimmed by 8 bases and the J gene end by 4 bases; junction bases not matched to a gene: 7. Germline CDR1 MNHEY, CDR2 SVGAGI.